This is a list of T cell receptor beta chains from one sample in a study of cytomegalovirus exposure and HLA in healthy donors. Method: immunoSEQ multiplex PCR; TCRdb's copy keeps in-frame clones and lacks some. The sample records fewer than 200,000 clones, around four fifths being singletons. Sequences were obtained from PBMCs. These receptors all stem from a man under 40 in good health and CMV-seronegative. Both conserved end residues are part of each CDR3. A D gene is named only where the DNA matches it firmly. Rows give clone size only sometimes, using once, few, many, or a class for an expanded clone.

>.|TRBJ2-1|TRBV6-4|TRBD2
TGTGCCATCCGACTAGCGGGGGCGTTCTTC
CAIRLAGAFF
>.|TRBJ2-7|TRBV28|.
TGTGCCAGCAGTTTCTTCAGGGGACCTTACGAGCAGTACTTC
CASSFFRGPYEQYF
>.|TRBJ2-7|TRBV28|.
TGTGCCAGCAGTTCTGCGGGAAGGAGCTCCTACGAGCAGTACTTC
CASSSAGRSSYEQYF
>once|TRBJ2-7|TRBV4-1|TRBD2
TGCGCCAGCAGCCGCGGACTAGCGGGAGGAACCTACGAGCAGTACTTC
CASSRGLAGGTYEQYF
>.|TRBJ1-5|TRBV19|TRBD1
TGTGCCAGTAGTGGACAGGATCGAAGTAATCAGCCCCAGCATTTT
CASSGQDRSNQPQHF
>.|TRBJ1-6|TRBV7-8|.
TGTGCCAGCAGCTTAGGGCATGGGGCAGGGAATCCTAATTCACCCCTCCACTTT
CASSLGHGAGNPNSPLHF
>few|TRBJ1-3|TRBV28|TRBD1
TGTGCCAGCACCACAGGGGGCTCTGGAAACACCATATATTTT
CASTTGGSGNTIYF
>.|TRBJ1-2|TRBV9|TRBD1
TGTGCCAGCAGCCCTCAACCCCCCGGGACAGCGTATGGCTACACCTTC
CASSPQPPGTAYGYTF
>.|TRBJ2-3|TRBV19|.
TGTGCCAGTAGTAATTCCGTAGGGGAAGATACGCAGTATTTT
CASSNSVGEDTQYF
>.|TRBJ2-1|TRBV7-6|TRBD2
TGTGCCAGCAGCCAGTTGACTAGCGGGAGATTCGATGAGCAGTTCTTC
CASSQLTSGRFDEQFF
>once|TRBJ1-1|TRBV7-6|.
TGTGCCAGCAGCTTAGATATGAACACTGAAGCTTTCTTT
CASSLDMNTEAFF
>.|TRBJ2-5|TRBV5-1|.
TGCGCCAGCAGCCTTCTCGGGACCAGCGGGGAGACCCAGTACTTC
CASSLLGTSGETQYF
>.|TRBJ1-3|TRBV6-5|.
TGTGCCAGCAGTTCACTCCTCTCTGGAAACACCATATATTTT
CASSSLLSGNTIYF
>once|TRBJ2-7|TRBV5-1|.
TGCGCCAGCAGCTTGGACGACAGTAGAAGGACCTACGAGCAGTACTTC
CASSLDDSRRTYEQYF
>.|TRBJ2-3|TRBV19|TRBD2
TGTGCCAGTAGGGACGGGGGGGGGATGGATACGCAGTATTTT
CASRDGGGMDTQYF
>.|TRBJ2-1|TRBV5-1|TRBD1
TGCGCCAGCGCAGGGGGTAGGGGTTCCTACAATGAGCAGTTCTTC
CASAGGRGSYNEQFF
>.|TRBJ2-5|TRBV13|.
TGTGCCAGCAGCTCTCAGGGTTCGTTCGAGACCCAGTACTTC
CASSSQGSFETQYF
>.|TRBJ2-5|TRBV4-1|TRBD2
TGCGCCAGCAGCCAAGATCAGGAGGTAGCGGGGAGATACCAAGAGACCCAGTACTTC
CASSQDQEVAGRYQETQYF
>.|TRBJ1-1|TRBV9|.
TGTGCCAGCAGCGTAGGGACAGTAAGGGGTGAAGCTTTCTTT
CASSVGTVRGEAFF
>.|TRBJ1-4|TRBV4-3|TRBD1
TGCGCCAGCAGCCAACTAGACAGGGATCTTAATGAAAAACTGTTTTTT
CASSQLDRDLNEKLFF
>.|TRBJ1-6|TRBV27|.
TGTGCCAGCCATCTTTTTCCGAGCTCCTATAATTCACCCCTCCACTTT
CASHLFPSSYNSPLHF
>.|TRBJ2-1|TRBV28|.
TGTGCCAGCAGTTCCGAGGGATTTGGGTCCTACAATGAGCAGTTCTTC
CASSSEGFGSYNEQFF
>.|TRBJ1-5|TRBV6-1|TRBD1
TGTGCCAGCAGTGAAGTATCCAGGGGGCTTGTTCGAGGACAGCCCCAGCATTTT
CASSEVSRGLVRGQPQHF
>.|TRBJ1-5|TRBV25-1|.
TGTGCCAGCAGTGAATATTCCGGGGTTAATCAGCCCCAGCATTTT
CASSEYSGVNQPQHF
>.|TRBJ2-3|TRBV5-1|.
TGCGCCAGCAGCTTCCCAGGGAACACAGATACGCAGTATTTT
CASSFPGNTDTQYF
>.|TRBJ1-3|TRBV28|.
TGTGCCAGCTCAATAGACTCTGGAAACACCATATATTTT
CASSIDSGNTIYF
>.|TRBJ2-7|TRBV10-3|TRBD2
TGTGCCATCAGTGACGGGGCTAGCGGGAGATACGAGCAGTACTTC
CAISDGASGRYEQYF
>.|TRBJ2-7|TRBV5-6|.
TGTGCCAGCAGCTTACAGTTCTACGAGCAGTACTTC
CASSLQFYEQYF
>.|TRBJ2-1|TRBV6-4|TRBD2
TGTGCCAGCAGTGACTCAGGGGTAGCGGGGGCCGGAGAGCAGTTCTTC
CASSDSGVAGAGEQFF
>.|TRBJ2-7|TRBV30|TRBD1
TGTGCCTGGAGTGAACAGGGGCGGGTGACCTACGAGCAGTACTTC
CAWSEQGRVTYEQYF
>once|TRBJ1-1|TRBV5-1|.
TGCGCCAGCAGCCGGCCGGAGGGCGTCACTGAAGCTTTCTTT
CASSRPEGVTEAFF
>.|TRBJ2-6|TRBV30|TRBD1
TGTGCCTCAAACAGGGGATCAGGGGCCAACGTCCTGACTTTC
CASNRGSGANVLTF
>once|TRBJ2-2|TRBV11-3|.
TGTGCCAGCAGCCTTCCACAAACCGGGGAGCTGTTTTTT
CASSLPQTGELFF
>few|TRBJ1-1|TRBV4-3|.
TGCGCCAGCAGCCAACATGGGGGGAGGAACACTGAAGCTTTCTTT
CASSQHGGRNTEAFF
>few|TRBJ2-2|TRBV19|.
TGTGCCAGTATCTTGGGGCCCAAGGGCACCGGGGAGCTGTTTTTT
CASILGPKGTGELFF
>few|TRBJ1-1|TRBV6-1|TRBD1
TGTGCCAGCAGTGATATGATATCTGAGACAGGGTCCCTCGGAGCTTTCTTT
CASSDMISETGSLGAFF
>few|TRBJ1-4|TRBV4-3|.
TGCGCCAGCAGCCCAGGGGCTGTAGAGGAAAAACTGTTTTTT
CASSPGAVEEKLFF
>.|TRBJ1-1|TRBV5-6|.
TGTGCCAGCAGTCTCGGGGGGAGGAACACTGAAGCTTTCTTT
CASSLGGRNTEAFF
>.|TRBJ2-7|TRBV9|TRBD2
TGTGCCAGCAGCCCGCACGGACTAGGGAACTACGAGCAGTACTTC
CASSPHGLGNYEQYF
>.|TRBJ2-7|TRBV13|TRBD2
TGTGCCAGCAGCTCCTCGGGACTAGCGGGGGGCGGGACCTACGAGCAGTACTTC
CASSSSGLAGGGTYEQYF
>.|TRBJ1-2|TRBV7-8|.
TGTGCCAGCAGCTTAGGACAGGAAAGACCCTATGGCTACACCTTC
CASSLGQERPYGYTF
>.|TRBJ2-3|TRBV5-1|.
TGCGCCAGCCTACGGGAGTTCTCAGATACGCAGTATTTT
CASLREFSDTQYF
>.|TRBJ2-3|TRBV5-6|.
TGTGCCAGCAGCGCCCTAGCGAGGGGAACAGATACGCAGTATTTT
CASSALARGTDTQYF
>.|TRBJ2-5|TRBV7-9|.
TGTTCCAGCAGACCTTTAGGGCAGGGAGAGACCCAGTACTTC
CSSRPLGQGETQYF
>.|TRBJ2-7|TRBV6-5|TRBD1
TGTGCCAGCTACAGCCCGGGACAGGGACTCTACGAGCAGTACTTC
CASYSPGQGLYEQYF
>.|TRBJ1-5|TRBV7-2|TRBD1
TGTGCCAGCAGCCCAACCGGACAGGGGAGCAATCAGCCCCAGCATTTT
CASSPTGQGSNQPQHF
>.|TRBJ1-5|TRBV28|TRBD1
TGTGCCAGCAGTTTACAGGGACAGGGAGGCAATCAGCCCCAGCATTTT
CASSLQGQGGNQPQHF
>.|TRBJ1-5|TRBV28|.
TGTGCCAGCGGAGTAACCGGGCAGCCCCAGCATTTT
CASGVTGQPQHF
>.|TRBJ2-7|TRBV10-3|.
TGTGCCATCAGCGGGACAACAGGGAAGACCGCCTACGAGCAGTACTTC
CAISGTTGKTAYEQYF
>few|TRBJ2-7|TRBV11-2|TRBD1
TGTGCCAGCAGCGTCCCGGGACAGGGGTTGGCCGAGCAGTACTTC
CASSVPGQGLAEQYF